Each of the 6 T cell receptor beta chains below was sequenced from the same sample in a study of T cell repertoires in cytomegalovirus infection. One entry per CDR3 protein results from TCRdb running MiXCR on the reads. In the table there are approximately 730,000 distinct CDR3 sequences, 30% to 40% of which are singletons. These receptors are not linked to any known antigen. Source: cultured PBMCs, taken from culture after CMV antigen stimulation. The source of these receptors is a human donor in good health (CMV status not recorded). Some clones in this sample may be carry-over from other donors' samples.

This clonotype was observed a few times. DNA of the CDR3: TGTGCCAGCAGTGAAGGAGTGCTAGATACGCAGTATTTT. Its protein is CASSEGVLDTQYF. This sequence joins TRBV6-1 and TRBJ2-3; no reliable D call. Trimming removed 1 base from V and 5 bases from J, with 7 bases in between. The CDR3 length is 13 residues. The germline V gene has CDR1 MNHNS and CDR2 SASEGT.

This chain connects TRBV12-3 or TRBV12-4 to TRBJ2-7; D remains ambiguous. This CDR3 region has 13 residues. Trimming shortened V by 2 bases and J by 3 bases, and 8 bases separated the two germline ends. The CDR3 reads CASSLIYDYEQYF. The CDR3 nucleotides are TGTGCCAGCAGTTTAATCTACGACTACGAGCAGTACTTC.

The V gene is TRBV12-5, the J gene TRBJ2-5; D is possibly TRBD2 (5 bases). The CDR3 is 14 residues long. Germline assignment: CDR1 LGHNT and CDR2 FRNRAP. V shed 6 bases and J shed 4 bases, with 15 bases lying between them. CDR3 DNA sequence: TGTGCTAGTGGCCGCGGAGGTCGTCGAGAGACCCAGTACTTC. Translating gives CASGRGGRRETQYF.

This clonotype turned up a few times. The chain is built from TRBV23-1 and TRBJ2-2; 8 bases are shared with TRBD1. TRBV23-1 is treated as an ORF (open reading frame) with a function not yet certain. The CDR3 contains 17 residues. The V and J ends lost 2 bases and 2 bases, in that order; junction bases with no gene match: 7. The CDR3 reads CASSQNRQGINTGELFF. DNA of the CDR3: TGCGCCAGCAGTCAAAATCGACAGGGGATCAACACCGGGGAGCTGTTTTTT.

The rearrangement joins TRBV7-2 to TRBJ2-2; D ambiguous. Looked up from germline, CDR1 is SGHTA and CDR2 is FQGNSA. Trimming took off 1 base at V and 3 bases at J, with 6 bases between the two ends. CDR3 length: 14 amino acids. The CDR3 sequence is CASSLVADTGELFF. DNA for the CDR3: TGTGCCAGCAGCTTAGTCGCCGACACCGGGGAGCTGTTTTTT.

CDR3 region: CASTPGGGQRETQYF. The CDR3 DNA reads TGTGCCAGCACCCCGGGTGGGGGCCAACGAGAGACCCAGTACTTC. This chain uses TRBV6-8 with TRBJ2-5, with a tentative D call TRBD1 (6 bases). The CDR3 has 15 residues. V dropped 7 bases and J dropped 4 bases, with 19 bases sitting between them. Germline CDR1 is MNHGY and CDR2 is SAAAGT.